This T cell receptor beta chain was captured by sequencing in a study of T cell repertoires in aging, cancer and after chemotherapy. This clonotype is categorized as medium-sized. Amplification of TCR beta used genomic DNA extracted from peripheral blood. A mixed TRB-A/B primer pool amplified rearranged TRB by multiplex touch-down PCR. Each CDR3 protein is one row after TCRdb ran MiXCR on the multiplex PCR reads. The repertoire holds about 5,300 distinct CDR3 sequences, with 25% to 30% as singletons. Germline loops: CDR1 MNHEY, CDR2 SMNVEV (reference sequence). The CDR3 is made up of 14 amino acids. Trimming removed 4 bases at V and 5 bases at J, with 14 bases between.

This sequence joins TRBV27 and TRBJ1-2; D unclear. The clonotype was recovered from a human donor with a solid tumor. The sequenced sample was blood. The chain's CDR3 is CASSSAGMGYGYTF. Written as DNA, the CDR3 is TGTGCCAGCAGTTCCGCCGGGATGGGGTATGGCTACACCTTC.